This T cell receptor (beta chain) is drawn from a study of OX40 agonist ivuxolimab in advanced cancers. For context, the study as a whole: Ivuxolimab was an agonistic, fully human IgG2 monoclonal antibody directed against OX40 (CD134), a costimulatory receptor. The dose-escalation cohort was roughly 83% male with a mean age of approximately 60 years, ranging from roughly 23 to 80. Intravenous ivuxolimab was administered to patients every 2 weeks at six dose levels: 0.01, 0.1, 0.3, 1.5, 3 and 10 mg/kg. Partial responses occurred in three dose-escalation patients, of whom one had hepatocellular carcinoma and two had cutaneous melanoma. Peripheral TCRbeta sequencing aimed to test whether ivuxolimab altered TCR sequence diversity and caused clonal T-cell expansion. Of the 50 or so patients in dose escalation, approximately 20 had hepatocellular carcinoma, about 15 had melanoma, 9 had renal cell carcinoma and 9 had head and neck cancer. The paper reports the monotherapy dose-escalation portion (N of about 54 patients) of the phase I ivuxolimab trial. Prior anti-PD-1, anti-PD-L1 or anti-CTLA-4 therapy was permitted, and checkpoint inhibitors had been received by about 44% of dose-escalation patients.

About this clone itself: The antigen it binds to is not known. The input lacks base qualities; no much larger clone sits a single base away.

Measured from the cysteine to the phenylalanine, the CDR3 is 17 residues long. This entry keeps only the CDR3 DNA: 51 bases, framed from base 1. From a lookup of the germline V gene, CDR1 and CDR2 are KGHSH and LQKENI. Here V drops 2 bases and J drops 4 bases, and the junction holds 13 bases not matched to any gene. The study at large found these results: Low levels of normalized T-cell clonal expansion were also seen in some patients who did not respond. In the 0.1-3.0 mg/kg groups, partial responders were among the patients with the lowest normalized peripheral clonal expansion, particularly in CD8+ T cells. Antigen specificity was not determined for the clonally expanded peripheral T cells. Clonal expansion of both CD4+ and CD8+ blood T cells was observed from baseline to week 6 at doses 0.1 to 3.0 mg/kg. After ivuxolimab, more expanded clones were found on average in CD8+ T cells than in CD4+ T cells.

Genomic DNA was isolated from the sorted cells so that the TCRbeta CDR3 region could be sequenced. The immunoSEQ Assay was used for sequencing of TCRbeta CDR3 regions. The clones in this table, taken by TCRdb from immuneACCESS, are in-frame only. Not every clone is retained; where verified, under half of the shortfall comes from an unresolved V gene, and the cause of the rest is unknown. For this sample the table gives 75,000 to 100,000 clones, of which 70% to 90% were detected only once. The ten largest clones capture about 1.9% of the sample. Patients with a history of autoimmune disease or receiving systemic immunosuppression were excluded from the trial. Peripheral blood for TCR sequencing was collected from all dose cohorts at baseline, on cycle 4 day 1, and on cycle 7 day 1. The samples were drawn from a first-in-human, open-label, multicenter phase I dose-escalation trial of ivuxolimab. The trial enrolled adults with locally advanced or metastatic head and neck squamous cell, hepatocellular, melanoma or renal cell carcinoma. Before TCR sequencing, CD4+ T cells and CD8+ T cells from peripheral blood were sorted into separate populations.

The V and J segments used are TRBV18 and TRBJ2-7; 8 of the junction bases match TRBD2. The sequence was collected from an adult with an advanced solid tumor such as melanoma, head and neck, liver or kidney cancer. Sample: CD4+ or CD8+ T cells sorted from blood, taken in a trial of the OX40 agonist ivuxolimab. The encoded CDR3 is CASSPISGVGASYEQYF. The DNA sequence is TGTGCCAGCTCACCAATTAGCGGGGTAGGGGCCTCATACGAGCAGTACTTC.